Given below is one T cell receptor beta chain in context. No antigen is known for it. Trimming took off 5 bases at V and 2 bases at J, with 13 bases between the two ends. Per the germline V gene, CDR1 is SEHNR and CDR2 is FQNEAQ (reference sequence). CDR3 length equals 14 residues. Only in-frame clones appear in the TCRdb table, and some are missing; sequencing was by immunoSEQ multiplex PCR. The sample lists roughly 75,000 clones; over 90% were seen once. This entry comes from a study of OX40 agonist ivuxolimab in advanced cancers. Regarding the study as a whole: Low normalized T-cell clonal expansion also characterized some of the nonresponders.

Material: CD4+ or CD8+ T cells sorted from blood, obtained in a trial of the OX40 agonist ivuxolimab. The sequence was obtained from an adult with an advanced solid tumor such as melanoma, head and neck, liver or kidney cancer. The chain employs TRBV7-9 and TRBJ2-7, with D perhaps matching TRBD1 (6 bases). CDR3 loop: CASSLGQHPYEQYF. DNA for the CDR3: TGTGCCAGCAGCCTTGGACAGCACCCCTACGAGCAGTACTTC.